Shown below are 30 T cell receptor beta chains from a single sample sequenced in a study of identifying expanded T cells in peripheral blood (dated by TCRdb to about 2019). Libraries were built with the immunoSEQ multiplex PCR assay. The clones in this table, taken by TCRdb from immuneACCESS, are in-frame only. Not every clone is retained; where verified, under half of the shortfall comes from an unresolved V gene, and the cause of the rest is unknown. The sample yields more than 75,000 clones; about 90% were counted once. Of the sample, 3.9% falls within the top ten clones. Sequencing was done on a sample of blood. The receptors originated from a person between 18 and 75 years old in good health.

This rearrangement joins TRBV19 to TRBJ1-5, with D maybe TRBD1 (5 bases). V lost 6 bases to trimming and J lost 7 bases, with 13 bases between them. Germline CDR1 LNHDA, CDR2 SQIVND (reference sequence). The CDR3 loop spans 13 amino acids. CDR3 nucleotides: TGTGCCAGTAGCCAGGGCGCCGAGCAGCCCCAGCATTTT. This gives the protein CASSQGAEQPQHF.

The chain is built from TRBV14 and TRBJ2-7; D is possibly TRBD2 (5 bases). From germline, CDR1 is SGHDN and CDR2 FVKESK. This CDR3 spans 15 amino acids. The V gene lost 0 bases and the J gene lost 0 bases, with 9 bases spanning the gap. CDR3 bases: TGTGCCAGCAGCCAAGAACTAGGGAGCTCCTACGAGCAGTACTTC. Translating it yields CASSQELGSSYEQYF.

The chain joins TRBV9 to TRBJ1-3, with D maybe TRBD1 (6 bases). The germline V and J ends were trimmed by 3 bases and 3 bases, with 13 bases remaining between them. Germline V gene lookup returns CDR1 SGDLS and CDR2 YYNGEE. The CDR3 totals 15 residues. The CDR3 loop is CASSGYRDGGNTIYF. CDR3 nucleotide sequence: TGTGCCAGCAGCGGGTACAGGGATGGTGGAAACACCATATATTTT.

This sequence joins TRBV9 and TRBJ2-5, with 15 nucleotides matching TRBD2. Trimming took 2 bases from V and 4 from J; bases not matched to a gene: 9. The CDR3 runs 18 residues. The germline CDR1 and CDR2 sequences are SGDLS and YYNGEE. Written as DNA, the CDR3 is TGTGCCAGCAGCGTGACTCCGGGACTAGCGGGAGGAGTAGAGACCCAGTACTTC. Translating it yields CASSVTPGLAGGVETQYF.

The chain uses TRBV6-5 and TRBJ2-3, with D perhaps TRBD1 (6 bases). Germline V gives CDR1 MNHEY, CDR2 SVGAGI. There are 15 residues in the CDR3. V lost 5 bases and J 3 bases, leaving 15 bases between the germline ends. The CDR3 DNA follows: TGTGCCAGCAGTCGCGCCGGGACACCGACAGATACGCAGTATTTT. It yields the protein CASSRAGTPTDTQYF.

The chain combines TRBV18 with TRBJ2-5, with D possibly TRBD2 on 5 matching bases. V was pared by 3 bases and J by 3 bases, with 11 bases between. Germline assignment: CDR1 KGHSH and CDR2 LQKENI. This CDR3 comprises 14 residues. This CDR3 reads CASSPNVGEETQYF. DNA for the CDR3: TGTGCCAGCTCACCGAACGTCGGGGAAGAGACCCAGTACTTC. Combining the CDR3 with reference TRBV18 and TRBJ2-5 gives the whole variable domain NAGVMQNPRHLVRRRGQEARLRCSPMKGHSHVYWYRQLPEEGLKFMVYLQKENIIDESGMPKERFSAEFPKEGPSILRIQQVVRGDSAAYFCASSPNVGEETQYFGPGTRLLVL.

The rearrangement links TRBV7-2 to TRBJ2-7, with unresolved D. The germline CDR1 and CDR2 sequences are SGHTA and FQGNSA. This CDR3 spans 12 amino acids. V lost 0 bases, J lost 6 bases, and 6 bases lay in between. The CDR3 DNA reads as TGTGCCAGCAGCTTAGCCTCCCGCGAGCAGTACTTC. Protein: CASSLASREQYF.

Regarding this clone: Other DNA sequences from this sample encode an identical CDR3 as well. The V and J genes are TRBV6-5 and TRBJ2-3, with 7 bases identical to TRBD1. The junction had 3 bases not matched to a gene; V was cut back by 6 bases and J by 0 bases. In germline, CDR1 is MNHEY, CDR2 SVGAGI. This CDR3 comprises 14 residues. The CDR3 region has the DNA TGTGCCAGCAGCCCGGGACAGAGCACAGATACGCAGTATTTT. It translates to CASSPGQSTDTQYF.

The genes are TRBV28 and TRBJ2-1, with TRBD1 as a possible D gene (6 bases). Germline V lookup: CDR1 MDHEN, CDR2 SYDVKM. Trimming took 3 bases from V and 6 from J, leaving 18 bases between them. The CDR3 is made up of 16 amino acids. The CDR3 region has the DNA TGTGCCAGCAGTTTTGTCCCAGGGGCAATTTTCAATGAGCAGTTCTTC. The encoded protein is CASSFVPGAIFNEQFF. The full variable domain, completed using reference TRBV28 and TRBJ2-1, is DVKVTQSSRYLVKRTGEKVFLECVQDMDHENMFWYRQDPGLGLRLIYFSYDVKMKEKGDIPEGYSVSREKKERFSLILESASTNQTSMYLCASSFVPGAIFNEQFFGPGTRLTVL.

This sequence joins TRBV6-1 and TRBJ2-6; D gene ambiguous. The germline gives CDR1 MNHNS, CDR2 SASEGT. The CDR3 contains 15 residues. V was clipped by 4 bases and J by 3 bases, with 10 bases between them. CDR3 bases: TGTGCCAGCAGTGTGTTAGTAGGTGGGGCCAACGTCCTGACTTTC. This translates into CASSVLVGGANVLTF.

With regard to this clone: Possible read error: a much larger clone is one base away. The chain has TRBV2 and TRBJ2-2, with 13 bases identical to TRBD2. Losses at the gene ends were 4 bases for V and 4 bases for J; bases not matched to a gene: 0. Germline V gives CDR1 SNHLY, CDR2 FYNNEI. The CDR3 covers 15 residues. The CDR3 region is CASSGTSGGTGELFF. In DNA form, the CDR3 reads TGTGCCAGCAGTGGGACTAGCGGGGGCACCGGGGAGCTGTTTTTT.

The chain has TRBV5-3 and TRBJ1-5; possible D gene TRBD1, 5 bases. TRBV5-3 is known as an ORF, though its function is uncertain. This CDR3 has 14 residues. With 4 bases removed from V and 5 bases from J, the gap between germline ends came to 13 bases. CDR3 in amino acids: CARSPRKQDQPQHF. The CDR3 coding sequence is TGTGCCAGAAGCCCCCGCAAACAGGATCAGCCCCAGCATTTT.

The chain employs TRBV15 and TRBJ1-2, with TRBD1 as a possible D gene (6 bases). The CDR3 is 16 residues long. Per germline, CDR1 LNHNV and CDR2 YYDKDF (reference sequence). The germline V and J ends were trimmed by 1 base and 4 bases, with 16 bases remaining between them. The CDR3 nucleotides read TGTGCCACCAGCAGAGCGTGGGGCAGGGGAGGCTATGGCTACACCTTC. Encoded protein: CATSRAWGRGGYGYTF.

V and J are TRBV6-6 and TRBJ2-5; possibly TRBD1 or TRBD2 for D (6 bases each). Trimming took 2 bases from V and 6 from J, leaving 10 bases between them. CDR3 length: 13 residues. Germline V gives CDR1 MNHNY, CDR2 SVGAGI (reference sequence). CDR3 sequence: CASSYPGAQTQYF. The CDR3 coding sequence is TGTGCCAGCAGTTACCCGGGGGCCCAGACCCAGTACTTC.

CDR3 bases: TGTGCCAGCAGTCACGGGACAGCCTATAATTCACCCCTCCACTTT. This sequence encodes CASSHGTAYNSPLHF. The gene calls are TRBV6-6 and TRBJ1-6; 7 positions agree with TRBD1. The CDR3 length is 15 residues. The J segment lost 2 bases and the V segment lost 5 bases, leaving 3 bases of the junction unmatched. Looked up from germline, CDR1 is MNHNY and CDR2 is SVGAGI (reference sequence).

For the CDR3, the DNA is TGTGCCAGCCCACCCGGGGACAGGGAAGTCACCTACGAGCAGTACTTC. Translated: CASPPGDREVTYEQYF. V gene TRBV28 combines with J gene TRBJ2-7; TRBD1 aligns across 9 bases. This CDR3 has 16 residues. V gave up 8 bases and J gave up 2 bases; unmatched junction bases: 13. In germline, CDR1 is MDHEN, CDR2 SYDVKM.

This chain uses TRBV7-3 with TRBJ1-2; tentatively, D is TRBD1 (5 bases). V lost 5 bases to trimming and J lost 7 bases, with 23 bases between them. The CDR3 runs 16 residues. Germline CDR1 is SGHTA and CDR2 is FQGTGA. The CDR3, as DNA: TGTGCCAGCAGCCTGAATGCCGGGACCTCCCAGCGTGGCTACACCTTC. As protein: CASSLNAGTSQRGYTF.

V is TRBV5-1 and J is TRBJ1-3, with 8 bases that match TRBD1. Germline CDR1 and CDR2: SGHRS and YFSETQ. V trimming: 4 bases; J trimming: 2 bases; junction bases outside the gene matches: 2. The CDR3 has 14 residues. The CDR3 loop is CASSADRAGNTIYF. The CDR3 DNA reads TGCGCCAGCAGCGCGGACAGGGCTGGAAACACCATATATTTT.

This clone was counted once. V gene TRBV5-1 combines with J gene TRBJ2-1; a weak D match, TRBD1 (6 bases). CDR3 length equals 15 residues. The germline V and J ends were trimmed by 1 base and 4 bases, with 12 bases remaining between them. Per the germline V gene, CDR1 is SGHRS and CDR2 is YFSETQ. The CDR3, as DNA: TGCGCCAGCAGCTTGAATACGGGACAATACAATGAGCAGTTCTTC. Its protein product is CASSLNTGQYNEQFF. Complete variable domain (other parts from reference TRBV5-1 and TRBJ2-1): KAGVTQTPRYLIKTRGQQVTLSCSPISGHRSVSWYQQTPGQGLQFLFEYFSETQRNKGNFPGRFSGRQFSNSRSEMNVSTLELGDSALYLCASSLNTGQYNEQFFGPGTRLTVL.

V usage is TRBV7-6 and J usage is TRBJ2-3; D gene unclear. The CDR3 totals 15 residues. Per the germline V gene, CDR1 is SGHVS and CDR2 is FNYEAQ. V dropped 3 bases and J dropped 0 bases, with 10 bases sitting between them. CDR3 DNA sequence: TGTGCCAGCAGCTTCAGTAATTCTAGCACAGATACGCAGTATTTT. Residues: CASSFSNSSTDTQYF. The full variable domain, with the rest looked up from reference TRBV7-6 and TRBJ2-3, is GAGVSQSPRYKVTKRGQDVALRCDPISGHVSLYWYRQALGQGPEFLTYFNYEAQQDKSGLPNDRFSAERPEGSISTLTIQRTEQRDSAMYRCASSFSNSSTDTQYFGPGTRLTVL.

This clone was seen once. V usage is TRBV5-1 and J usage is TRBJ1-5, with TRBD1 identical over 7 bases. The CDR3 spans 14 residues. Germline V lookup: CDR1 SGHRS, CDR2 YFSETQ. J lost 6 bases, V lost 0 bases, and 3 bases had no gene match. CDR3: CASSLEGGGQPQHF. The CDR3 nucleotides read TGCGCCAGCAGCTTGGAAGGGGGCGGTCAGCCCCAGCATTTT.

As DNA, the CDR3 is TGCGCCAGCAGCTTGGCCCCCGGGGAGCCTGGGGCTTTCTTT. Its translation is CASSLAPGEPGAFF. This rearrangement joins TRBV5-1 to TRBJ1-1; D is undetermined. The V and J ends lost 0 bases and 11 bases respectively, with 17 bases between them. There are 14 residues in the CDR3. Germline CDR1 reads SGHRS; CDR2 reads YFSETQ.

About this clone itself: This sample also contains other DNA sequences that code for the same CDR3. The rearrangement uses TRBV30 and TRBJ2-2; TRBD2 might be the D (5 bases). The CDR3 extends over 13 amino acids. CDR1 is GTSNPN and CDR2 is SVGIG in the germline V gene (reference sequence). V was trimmed by 8 bases and J by 4 bases, leaving 14 bases between them. DNA of the CDR3: TGTGCCCGAGACCCAGGAGGCACCGGGGAGCTGTTTTTT. Amino acids: CARDPGGTGELFF. Complete variable domain (other parts from reference TRBV30 and TRBJ2-2): SQTIHQWPATLVQPVGSPLSLECTVEGTSNPNLYWYRQAAGRGLQLLFYSVGIGQISSEVPQNLSASRPQDRQFILSSKKLLLSDSGFYLCARDPGGTGELFFGEGSRLTVL.

The chain employs TRBV5-8 and TRBJ2-5; D might be TRBD1 (5 bases). Germline V gene sequence: CDR1 SGHTS, CDR2 YDEGEE. V was cut by 1 base and J by 4 bases, with 11 bases left in between. This CDR3 region has 14 residues. This chain's CDR3 is CASSLMAGRETQYF. The CDR3 region has the DNA TGTGCCAGCAGCTTGATGGCAGGGCGAGAGACCCAGTACTTC.

The J gene is TRBJ2-6, the V gene TRBV6-5; D uncertain. Germline values: CDR1 MNHEY, CDR2 SVGAGI. The CDR3 has 16 amino acids. V lost 4 bases and J lost 0, with 10 bases in between. The CDR3 DNA is TGTGCCAGCAGTTCGAATCCCGGCTCTGGGGCCAACGTCCTGACTTTC. Translation: CASSSNPGSGANVLTF.

The rearrangement uses TRBV4-2 and TRBJ1-2; 10 positions match TRBD1. V lost 0 bases to trimming and J lost 5 bases; unmatched junction nucleotides: 6. CDR1 and CDR2 from the germline V gene are LGHNA and YNFKEQ. CDR3 length: 16 residues. The chain's CDR3 is CASSQDRRQGAYGYTF. The CDR3 DNA reads as TGTGCCAGCAGCCAAGATCGGAGACAGGGGGCGTATGGCTACACCTTC.

The chain recombines TRBV5-4 with TRBJ2-7, with 9 bases lining up with TRBD2. With 0 bases clipped from V and 7 bases from J, the junction kept 5 bases outside the gene matches. This CDR3 contains 14 residues. Per germline, CDR1 SGHNT and CDR2 YYREEE (reference sequence). CDR3 nucleotide sequence: TGTGCCAGCAGCTTGGAACTAGCGGGTGGAGAGCAGTACTTC. Its protein is CASSLELAGGEQYF. The whole variable domain, filled in from reference TRBV5-4 and TRBJ2-7, reads ETGVTQSPTHLIKTRGQQVTLRCSSQSGHNTVSWYQQALGQGPQFIFQYYREEENGRGNFPPRFSGLQFPNYSSELNVNALELDDSALYLCASSLELAGGEQYFGPGTRLTVT.

CDR3 bases: TGTGCCTGGAGTGGCGGCGTAACGCGAGATACGCAGTATTTT. Protein: CAWSGGVTRDTQYF. This chain joins TRBV30 and TRBJ2-3, with no clear D. The CDR3 sequence is 14 residues long. CDR1 is GTSNPN and CDR2 is SVGIG in the germline V gene (reference sequence). Trimming left V 1 base short and J 5 bases short, with 13 bases between.

The chain employs TRBV7-9 and TRBJ1-5; perhaps TRBD1 as D (5 bases). The CDR3 length is 17 residues. Germline values: CDR1 SEHNR, CDR2 FQNEAQ (reference sequence). The V and J ends lost 2 bases and 4 bases respectively, with 18 bases between them. CDR3 in amino acids: CASSLSKGLGANQPQHF. The CDR3, as DNA: TGTGCCAGCAGCTTAAGTAAGGGCCTAGGGGCGAATCAGCCCCAGCATTTT.

The rearrangement uses TRBV14 and TRBJ2-7; D call uncertain. V dropped 3 bases and J dropped 3 bases, with 18 bases sitting between them. Germline V gives CDR1 SGHDN, CDR2 FVKESK. This CDR3 contains 16 residues. The CDR3 region is CASSHGPSLGLYEQYF. CDR3 nucleotides: TGTGCCAGCAGCCACGGGCCTTCCCTGGGCCTCTACGAGCAGTACTTC.